This T cell receptor beta chain was captured by sequencing in a study of T cell responses to AZD1222 COVID-19 vaccine. Study results and limitations: None of the repertoires were sampled until the peak T cell response had passed.

Trimming cost V 4 bases and J 2 bases; bases outside gene matches: 4. The V gene's germline CDR1 is SGHNT and CDR2 YENEEA. The CDR3 consists of 17 residues. Turning to this clone: Its antigen is undetermined.

Assay used: immunoSEQ multiplex PCR; TCRdb lists only in-frame clones, some missing. The repertoire holds fewer than 150,000 clones, with around 85% as singletons. The chain recombines TRBV11-3 with TRBJ2-2, with 13 bases aligning to TRBD2. This TCR was sampled from an adult in good health. The material sequenced was peripheral blood, taken on day 0 of AZD1222 vaccination. CDR3 residues: CASSSGLAGVNTGELFF. Here the CDR3 DNA reads TGTGCCAGCAGCTCCGGACTAGCGGGGGTCAACACCGGGGAGCTGTTTTTT.